This T cell receptor beta chain originates from a study of shared clonotypes between healthy human individuals. Trimming at V came to 1 base and at J to 4 bases, leaving 2 bases not matched to a gene. CDR3 length: 15 residues. The germline CDR1 and CDR2 sequences are KGHSH and LQKENI. Naive CD8 cells were CD45RO-negative, positively selected for CCR7, excluding terminally differentiated effector memory CD45RA+ cells. The protocol was immunoSEQ multiplex PCR, while the TCRdb copy is restricted to in-frame clones and leaves out a portion. The sample records around 2,000,000 clones, about 95% being singletons. Comment on this clone: The sample holds other DNA sequences that translate to the same CDR3.

The gene calls are TRBV18 and TRBJ2-1, with 9 bases fitting TRBD1. The TCR was taken from a man aged 18 to 30 in good health. The sample comprised naive CD8+ T cells sorted from blood. CDR3 sequence reads: CASSPRDRVYNEQFF. The CDR3 DNA reads as TGTGCCAGCTCACCACGGGACAGGGTATACAATGAGCAGTTCTTC.